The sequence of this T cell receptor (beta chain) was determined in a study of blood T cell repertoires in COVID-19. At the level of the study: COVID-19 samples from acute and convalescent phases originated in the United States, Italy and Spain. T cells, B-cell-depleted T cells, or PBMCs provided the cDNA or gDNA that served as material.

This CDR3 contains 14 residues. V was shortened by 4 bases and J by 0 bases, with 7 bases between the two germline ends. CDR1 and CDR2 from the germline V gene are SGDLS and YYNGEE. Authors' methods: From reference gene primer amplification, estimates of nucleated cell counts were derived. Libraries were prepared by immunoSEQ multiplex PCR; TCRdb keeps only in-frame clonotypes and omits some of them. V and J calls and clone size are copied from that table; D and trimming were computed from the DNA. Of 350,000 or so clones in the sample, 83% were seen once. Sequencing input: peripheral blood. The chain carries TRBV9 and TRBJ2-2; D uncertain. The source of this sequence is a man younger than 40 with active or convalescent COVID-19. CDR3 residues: CASSSFSNTGELFF. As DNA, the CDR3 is TGTGCCAGCAGCTCCTTCTCGAACACCGGGGAGCTGTTTTTT.